This T cell receptor (beta chain) is from a study of blood T cell repertoires in COVID-19. About the research overall: COVID-19 samples collected from the United States, Italy and Spain covered acute and convalescent phases.

Original analysis: It was from reference gene primer amplification that nucleated cell counts were estimated. Profiling relied on immunoSEQ multiplex PCR, and the TCRdb table lists in-frame clones only, not all of them. V, J and clone size are those of that table, while D and trimming were read from the DNA. The data hold approximately 150,000 clones, with more than 75% observed a single time. The V segment lost 7 bases and the J segment 11 bases; nucleotides outside the gene matches: 35. CDR3 length equals 21 residues. Germline V gene lookup returns CDR1 MNHEY and CDR2 SMNVEV (reference sequence). The chain recombines TRBV27 with TRBJ1-5; 7 bases are shared with TRBD1. The TCR originated in a human donor in a cohort sampled during active COVID-19. The material sequenced was peripheral blood. CDR3 bases: TGTGCCAGCACCTTACTCTCGCCAACGGGACAGTACAAAAAAACGGGTATGGCCCAGCATTTT. This encodes CASTLLSPTGQYKKTGMAQHF.